Listed here is a single TCR beta chain. In the original processing: Reference gene primer amplification yielded estimated nucleated cell counts. The repertoire was sequenced with immunoSEQ multiplex PCR; TCRdb's copy has only in-frame clones and lacks some. D and trimming come from the DNA, and the V and J calls and clone size come from that table. The repertoire holds some 350,000 clones, with around 84% as singletons. The data belong to a study of blood T cell repertoires in COVID-19. Study details: Researchers got acute and convalescent COVID-19 samples from the United States, Italy and Spain. PBMCs, B-cell-depleted T cells, or T cells provided the cDNA or gDNA that made up the material.

From germline, CDR1 is MGHRA and CDR2 YSYEKL. Germline trimming cut 0 bases from V and 3 bases from J; bases unmatched to any gene: 15. This CDR3 region has 20 residues. This receptor was obtained from a human donor in a cohort sampled during active COVID-19. Material: peripheral blood. This rearrangement joins TRBV4-1 to TRBJ2-2; the match to TRBD2 covers 8 bases. CDR3 loop: CASSQDPRRAGVRDTGELFF. CDR3 nucleotides: TGCGCCAGCAGCCAAGACCCGCGTAGAGCGGGGGTGCGGGACACCGGGGAGCTGTTTTTT.